These 28 T cell receptor beta chains originate from one sample sequenced in a study of blood T cell repertoires in COVID-19. Libraries were prepared by immunoSEQ multiplex PCR; TCRdb keeps only in-frame clonotypes and omits some of them. Altogether over 200,000 clones are present, about 80% being singletons, with the ten largest covering under 2%. The specimen was PBMCs or T cells enriched from blood (not recorded which). All receptors come from a man between 60 and 75 years old who had recovered from COVID-19.

This clone has a handful of counts. The rearrangement uses TRBV25-1 and TRBJ1-2, with D perhaps TRBD1 (6 bases). Trimming pared 0 bases from V and 8 bases from J, leaving 13 bases between. CDR3 length: 14 residues. Looked up from germline, CDR1 is MGHDK and CDR2 is SYGVNS. The CDR3 coding sequence is TGTGCCAGCAGTGAATACGGCAGGGGTGGAGGCTACACCTTC. Protein: CASSEYGRGGGYTF.

The CDR3 sequence is CATSRGRLTNYEQYF. As DNA, the CDR3 is TGTGCCACCAGCAGAGGAAGGCTGACAAACTACGAGCAGTACTTC. V and J are TRBV15 and TRBJ2-7; D gene uncertain. CDR1 and CDR2 from the germline V gene are LNHNV and YYDKDF (reference sequence). V lost 1 base and J lost 3, with 13 bases in between. This CDR3 has 15 amino acids.

The DNA of the CDR3 is TGTGCCAGCAGCTTGTCAGGCGGGGGGGCAGGAGATACGCAGTATTTT. This translates into CASSLSGGGAGDTQYF. The gene calls are TRBV5-4 and TRBJ2-3; 9 nucleotides agree with TRBD2. Per germline, CDR1 SGHNT and CDR2 YYREEE (reference sequence). V lost 1 base to trimming and J lost 5 bases; unmatched junction nucleotides: 8. The CDR3 covers 16 residues.

CDR3 in amino acids: CASREDRYQPQHF. CDR3 in DNA: TGTGCCAGCAGAGAGGACAGGTATCAGCCCCAGCATTTT. This chain links TRBV2 with TRBJ1-5; 7 nucleotides line up with TRBD1. Trimming cost V 6 bases and J 5 bases; bases outside gene matches: 4. This CDR3 has 13 residues. Germline V CDR1 and CDR2: SNHLY, FYNNEI.

J is TRBJ1-3 and V is TRBV2; D is undetermined. Germline assignment: CDR1 SNHLY and CDR2 FYNNEI. Deletions cut 4 bases from V and 4 bases from J, with 11 bases between. The CDR3 is 14 residues long. CDR3 in DNA: TGTGCCAGCAGTGCTGCGGGTGCGGGAAACACCATATATTTT. This encodes CASSAAGAGNTIYF.

This clone occurred a few times. CDR3 sequence (DNA): TGTGCCAGCAGCTCGGCCACTACCACAGATACGCAGTATTTT. This sequence encodes CASSSATTTDTQYF. The chain couples TRBV5-6 to TRBJ2-3; D unresolved. V was trimmed by 3 bases and J by 2 bases, leaving 10 bases between them. Germline CDR1 is SGHDT and CDR2 is YYEEEE. The CDR3 loop spans 14 amino acids.

The chain combines TRBV5-5 with TRBJ2-5, with 9 nucleotides matching TRBD1. The CDR3 has 17 amino acids. The trim removed 0 bases at V and 5 bases at J, leaving 11 bases unmatched. Germline V gene lookup returns CDR1 SGHKS and CDR2 YYEKEE (reference sequence). The CDR3 sequence: CASSLGPGTGYVETQYF. As DNA, the CDR3 is TGTGCCAGCAGCTTGGGTCCCGGGACAGGGTACGTGGAGACCCAGTACTTC.

The chain joins TRBV11-3 to TRBJ2-7; no reliable D call. This CDR3 is built from 13 residues. Trimming removed 1 base from V and 4 bases from J, with 8 bases in between. The germline V gene has CDR1 SGHNT and CDR2 YENEEA. CDR3 nucleotide sequence: TGTGCCAGCAGCTTAGTTTGGCAGTACGAGCAGTACTTC. It yields the protein CASSLVWQYEQYF.

V is TRBV5-6 and J is TRBJ2-5; D is possibly TRBD2 (5 bases). The germline V gene has CDR1 SGHDT and CDR2 YYEEEE. The ends were cut back, 4 bases at V and 7 bases at J, with 17 bases in the middle. The CDR3 runs to 14 residues. CDR3 in amino acids: CASSIPLVGGTQYF. The CDR3 region has the DNA TGTGCCAGCAGCATCCCGCTCGTCGGAGGGACCCAGTACTTC.

CDR3 bases: TGTGCCAGCTCACCTGATTTACAGGGGCGAGCCAAAAACATTCAGTACTTC. Its translation: CASSPDLQGRAKNIQYF. This chain joins TRBV18 and TRBJ2-4, with 7 bases matching TRBD1. The CDR3 loop spans 17 amino acids. The germline V gene has CDR1 KGHSH and CDR2 LQKENI. Losses at the gene ends were 3 bases for V and 0 bases for J; bases not matched to a gene: 8.

The chain recombines TRBV6-1 with TRBJ1-6, with D unresolved. Trimming took off 3 bases at V and 0 bases at J, with 12 bases between the two ends. This CDR3 has 17 residues. In germline, CDR1 is MNHNS, CDR2 SASEGT. The CDR3: CASSDREHSSYNSPLHF. The CDR3 nucleotides are TGTGCCAGCAGTGATCGGGAACATAGCTCCTATAATTCACCCCTCCACTTT.

This sequence joins TRBV18 and TRBJ2-3; D may be TRBD1 (5 bases). The CDR3 spans 12 residues. Trimming removed 4 bases from V and 5 bases from J, with 7 bases in between. Germline V gene sequence: CDR1 KGHSH, CDR2 LQKENI. The CDR3 bases are TGTGCCAGCTCACTTCAGGGAGATACGCAGTATTTT. Amino acid sequence: CASSLQGDTQYF.

The chain joins TRBV18 to TRBJ2-1; 7 nucleotides align to TRBD2. CDR1 KGHSH and CDR2 LQKENI come from the germline V gene. V gave up 4 bases and J gave up 6 bases; unmatched junction bases: 9. The CDR3 totals 15 residues. The DNA for the CDR3 is TGTGCCAGCTCACAGCCGGGCGGGGGTAGCAATGAGCAGTTCTTC. Protein: CASSQPGGGSNEQFF.

The chain combines TRBV6-5 with TRBJ2-5; 8 bases are shared with TRBD1. J gave up 3 bases and V 6 bases, and 3 bases lay outside the gene matches. CDR3 size: 13 residues. CDR1 MNHEY and CDR2 SVGAGI come from the germline V gene. The CDR3 nucleotides are TGTGCCAGCAGACGGACAGGGAAAGAGACCCAGTACTTC. Amino acid sequence: CASRRTGKETQYF.

CDR3 nucleotides: TGTGCCAGCAGCTTGCTAGCGGGGGTTCCCGGGGAGCTGTTTTTT. Protein: CASSLLAGVPGELFF. The rearrangement joins TRBV7-9 to TRBJ2-2; TRBD2 aligns across 10 bases. CDR1 and CDR2 from the germline V gene are SEHNR and FQNEAQ (reference sequence). CDR3 length equals 15 residues. With 3 bases clipped from V and 6 bases from J, the junction kept 4 bases outside the gene matches.

The chain employs TRBV11-3 and TRBJ1-1, with TRBD1 as a possible D gene (6 bases). CDR3 length equals 12 residues. The germline gives CDR1 SGHNT, CDR2 YENEEA. V was shortened by 5 bases and J by 11 bases, with 15 bases between the two germline ends. In DNA, the CDR3 is TGTGCCAGCAGCCTGTCAACAGGGCGTGCTTTCTTT. This codes for CASSLSTGRAFF. The full variable domain, in which reference TRBV11-3 and TRBJ1-1 provide the parts outside the CDR3, is EAGVVQSPRYKIIEKKQPVAFWCNPISGHNTLYWYLQNLGQGPELLIRYENEEAVDDSQLPKDRFSAERLKGVDSTLKIQPAELGDSAVYLCASSLSTGRAFFGQGTRLTVV.

V is TRBV7-9 and J is TRBJ2-5; D gene ambiguous. The germline gives CDR1 SEHNR, CDR2 FQNEAQ (reference sequence). The length of the CDR3 is 12 residues. The V end was cut by 3 bases, the J end by 5 bases, with 7 bases between. CDR3 protein: CASSFGRETQYF. The CDR3 DNA reads as TGTGCCAGCAGCTTTGGGCGTGAGACCCAGTACTTC.

The genes are TRBV24-1 and TRBJ2-4; 8 nucleotides line up with TRBD2. V gave up 8 bases and J gave up 0 bases; unmatched junction bases: 5. Germline V gene data show CDR1 as KGHDR and CDR2 as SFDVKD. CDR3 length equals 15 residues. The DNA for the CDR3 is TGTGCCACCAACCCCAGCGGGGGAGCCAAAAACATTCAGTACTTC. Translating gives CATNPSGGAKNIQYF.

The V call is TRBV18, the J call TRBJ1-2, with D possibly matching TRBD1 (6 bases). V shed 1 base and J shed 3 bases, with 12 bases lying between them. Germline V lookup: CDR1 KGHSH, CDR2 LQKENI. The CDR3 runs to 15 residues. CDR3 in amino acids: CASSPRQAPDYGYTF. CDR3 DNA sequence: TGTGCCAGCTCACCACGACAGGCGCCCGACTATGGCTACACCTTC.

V and J are TRBV11-2 and TRBJ1-1; 7 bases fit TRBD1. Germline V CDR1 and CDR2: SGHAT, FQNNGV. This CDR3 spans 15 amino acids. With V trimmed by 3 bases and J by 1 base, 5 bases remained unmatched. The CDR3 DNA is TGTGCCAGCAGCTTCCGGGACAGATGGAACACTGAAGCTTTCTTT. This encodes CASSFRDRWNTEAFF.

V usage is TRBV11-2 and J usage is TRBJ2-2; 9 nucleotides match TRBD1. This CDR3 comprises 15 residues. The J segment lost 5 bases and the V segment lost 5 bases, leaving 6 bases of the junction unmatched. Germline V CDR1 and CDR2: SGHAT, FQNNGV. The chain's CDR3 is CASSNRQGVTGELFF. In DNA, the CDR3 is TGTGCCAGCAGCAACCGACAGGGGGTTACCGGGGAGCTGTTTTTT.

The count of this clone is one. The chain carries TRBV5-6 and TRBJ1-3, with a tentative D call TRBD1 (5 bases). V gave up 0 bases and J gave up 0 bases, with 19 bases separating them. The length of the CDR3 is 19 residues. Germline values: CDR1 SGHDT, CDR2 YYEEEE. CDR3 residues: CASSLGLPGLPRSGNTIYF. The CDR3 region has the DNA TGTGCCAGCAGCTTGGGACTCCCAGGGCTCCCGCGCTCTGGAAACACCATATATTTT.

The V and J genes are TRBV2 and TRBJ1-3; no firm D call. There are 12 residues in the CDR3. V lost 6 bases, J lost 6 bases, and 9 bases lay in between. CDR1 is SNHLY, CDR2 FYNNEI, per germline. The CDR3 DNA reads TGTGCCAGCAGAAACACAAAAAACACCATATATTTT. Translation gives CASRNTKNTIYF.

The CDR3 protein is CASRGEGRGYTF. CDR3 coding DNA: TGTGCCAGTAGGGGCGAGGGCCGTGGCTACACCTTC. The chain is built from TRBV19 and TRBJ1-2; D is ambiguous. The germline CDR1 and CDR2 sequences are LNHDA and SQIVND (reference sequence). Trimming took off 6 bases at V and 7 bases at J, with 12 bases between the two ends. The CDR3 is made up of 12 amino acids.

This chain uses TRBV12-3 or TRBV12-4 with TRBJ1-5, with unresolved D. The CDR3 runs to 13 residues. Between the trimmed V and J ends, which lost 2 bases and 5 bases, there was a span of 7 bases. The CDR3 spells CASSLSGDQPQHF. The CDR3 DNA follows: TGTGCCAGCAGTTTATCCGGGGATCAGCCCCAGCATTTT.

This chain uses TRBV24-1 with TRBJ2-1, with D perhaps matching TRBD1 (5 bases). V gave up 3 bases and J gave up 12 bases, with 20 bases separating them. Germline V gene data show CDR1 as KGHDR and CDR2 as SFDVKD. CDR3 length: 15 amino acids. The CDR3 reads CATSDPSAREGGQFF. The CDR3 nucleotides read TGTGCCACCAGTGATCCGTCGGCCAGGGAAGGTGGGCAGTTCTTC.

J is TRBJ2-2 and V is TRBV19, with 14 nucleotides matching TRBD2. The V gene end was trimmed by 7 bases and the J gene end by 7 bases; junction bases not matched to a gene: 11. The CDR3 sequence is 17 residues long. Germline V gene lookup returns CDR1 LNHDA and CDR2 SQIVND (reference sequence). In DNA form, the CDR3 reads TGTGCCAGTACCTCGGGACTAGCGGGGGCAAGGGACGGGGAGCTGTTTTTT. Its protein is CASTSGLAGARDGELFF.

The table lists this clone with a count of one. This chain links TRBV24-1 with TRBJ2-7; D may be TRBD1 (6 bases). V was shortened by 9 bases and J by 3 bases, with 8 bases between the two germline ends. CDR1 and CDR2 (germline): KGHDR, SFDVKD. CDR3 size: 11 residues. The CDR3 sequence is CATQGNYEQYF. The CDR3 DNA is TGTGCCACCCAGGGGAACTACGAGCAGTACTTC.